This T cell receptor (beta chain) was sequenced during a study of T cell repertoires in cytomegalovirus infection. Broader study findings: Of the TCR beta families, the public ones yielded a cumulative frequency that identified carriers of CMV plus the relevant HLA.

With respect to this clonotype: Its antigen is undetermined.

TCRdb reprocessed the reads with MiXCR, giving one entry per CDR3 protein. The sample comprises a few hundred thousand distinct CDR3 sequences, around 20% of which are singletons, and 15% to 20% rests with the top ten. This CDR3 is built from 18 residues. After removal of 0 bases from V and 4 bases from J, the junction contained 8 bases not matched to a gene. CDR1 is MNHEY and CDR2 is SVGAGI in the germline V gene. The sequences come from cultured PBMCs, collected from culture after CMV antigen stimulation. The V call is TRBV6-5, the J call TRBJ2-2, with 10 positions matching TRBD1. This receptor was obtained from a human donor in good health (CMV status not recorded). Some clones in this sample may be carry-over from other donors' samples. CDR3 protein: CASSYSNLGQGPTGELFF. CDR3 bases: TGTGCCAGCAGTTACTCGAACTTGGGACAGGGGCCCACCGGGGAGCTGTTTTTT.